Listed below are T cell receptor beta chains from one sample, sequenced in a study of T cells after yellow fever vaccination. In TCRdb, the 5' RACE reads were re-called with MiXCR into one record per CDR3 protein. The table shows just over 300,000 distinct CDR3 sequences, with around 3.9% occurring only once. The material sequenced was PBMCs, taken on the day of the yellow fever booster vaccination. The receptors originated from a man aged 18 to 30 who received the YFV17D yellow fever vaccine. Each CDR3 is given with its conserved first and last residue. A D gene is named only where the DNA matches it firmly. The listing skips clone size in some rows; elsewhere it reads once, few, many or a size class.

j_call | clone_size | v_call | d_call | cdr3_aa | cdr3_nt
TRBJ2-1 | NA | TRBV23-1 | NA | CASSQSRADRAGYNEQFF | TGCGCCAGCAGTCAATCTCGGGCCGACAGAGCCGGTTACAATGAGCAGTTCTTC
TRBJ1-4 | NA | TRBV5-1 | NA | CASSFADSTNEKLFF | TGCGCCAGCAGCTTTGCGGATTCAACTAATGAAAAACTGTTTTTT
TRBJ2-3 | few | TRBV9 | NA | CASSALGGGRNTQYF | TGTGCCAGCAGTGCCCTGGGGGGGGGCCGAAATACGCAGTATTTT
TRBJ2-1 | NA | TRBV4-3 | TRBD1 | CASSHLQPYTGGGEQFF | TGCGCCAGCAGCCACCTTCAACCATACACAGGGGGAGGCGAGCAGTTCTTC
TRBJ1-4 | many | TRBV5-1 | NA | CASSSDITNEKLFF | TGCGCCAGCAGCTCGGACATAACTAATGAAAAACTGTTTTTT
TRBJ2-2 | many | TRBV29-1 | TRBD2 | CSVRTSGGQNTGELFF | TGCAGCGTCCGGACTAGCGGGGGTCAGAACACCGGGGAGCTGTTTTTT
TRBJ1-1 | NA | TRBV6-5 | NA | CASSYSGATEAFF | TGTGCCAGCAGTTACTCGGGGGCCACTGAAGCTTTCTTT
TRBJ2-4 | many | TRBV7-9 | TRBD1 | CASSPGTGLPLAKNIQYF | TGTGCCAGCAGCCCCGGGACAGGCTTGCCTCTAGCCAAAAACATTCAGTACTTC
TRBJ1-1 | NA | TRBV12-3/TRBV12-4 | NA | CASSFARNTEAFF | TGTGCCAGCAGTTTCGCACGTAACACTGAAGCTTTCTTT
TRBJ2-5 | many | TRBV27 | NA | CASSSRGRETQYF | TGTGCCAGCAGCTCACGGGGAAGGGAGACCCAGTACTTC
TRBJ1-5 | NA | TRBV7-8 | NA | CASSPSDRGGQPQHF | TGTGCCAGCAGCCCAAGTGATAGGGGCGGTCAGCCCCAGCATTTT
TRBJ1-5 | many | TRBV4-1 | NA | CASSLQGRNQPQHF | TGCGCCAGCAGCCTCCAGGGTAGGAATCAGCCCCAGCATTTT
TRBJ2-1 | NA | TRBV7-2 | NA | CASSLVGHSSEQFF | TGTGCCAGCAGCTTAGTGGGGCACTCTAGTGAGCAGTTCTTC